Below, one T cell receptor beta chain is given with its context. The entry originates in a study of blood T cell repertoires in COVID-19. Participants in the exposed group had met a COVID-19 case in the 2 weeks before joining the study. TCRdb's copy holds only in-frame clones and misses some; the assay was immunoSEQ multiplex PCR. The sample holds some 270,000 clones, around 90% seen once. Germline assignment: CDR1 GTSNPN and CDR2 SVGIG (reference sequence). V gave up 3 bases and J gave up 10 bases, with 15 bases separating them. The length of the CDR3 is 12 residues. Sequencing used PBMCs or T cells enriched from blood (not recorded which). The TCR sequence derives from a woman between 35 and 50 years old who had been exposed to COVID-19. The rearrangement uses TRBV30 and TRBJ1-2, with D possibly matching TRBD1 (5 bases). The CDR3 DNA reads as TGTGCCTGGAGGGCGGGACCTTCTGTCTACACCTTC. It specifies CAWRAGPSVYTF.